This T cell receptor beta chain originates from a study of cytomegalovirus exposure and HLA in healthy donors. For this clone: Antigen unknown.

This table comes from immunoSEQ multiplex PCR, and its TCRdb copy is limited to in-frame clones, with some not included. The table shows about 190,000 clones, with roughly 86% occurring only once. V lost 1 base, J lost 7 bases, and 11 bases lay in between. In germline, CDR1 is GTSNPN, CDR2 SVGIG (reference sequence). The CDR3 sequence is 14 residues long. Study results and limitations: Most TCR sequences were rare, but some public TCRs occurred in many donors.

The sequence was obtained from a woman between 18 and 29 years old in good health and CMV-seronegative. V gene TRBV30 combines with J gene TRBJ1-6; D is perhaps TRBD1 (6 bases). Sequencing used PBMCs. The CDR3 region is CAWSGDRWNSPLHF. The CDR3 region has the DNA TGTGCCTGGAGTGGTGACAGGTGGAATTCACCCCTCCACTTT.